This T cell receptor beta chain was recorded in a study of blood T cell repertoires in COVID-19. In the original workflow: Reference gene primer amplification gave nucleated cell count estimates. The assay was immunoSEQ multiplex PCR, and TCRdb's table has in-frame clones only and misses some. The V and J calls and the clone size are those of that table, but D and trimming were determined from the DNA. Of some 170,000 clones in the sample, 85% are singletons; the top ten hold about 6.3%. The length of the CDR3 is 15 residues. V was pared by 4 bases and J by 2 bases, with 15 bases between. Per the germline V gene, CDR1 is MNHEY and CDR2 is SMNVEV (reference sequence). Participant age was roughly 18 to 90 years, and participants resided in roughly 25 US areas. In assigning cohorts, the study relied on participant-reported clinical history.

Sequencing was performed on PBMCs or T cells enriched from blood (not recorded which). The sequence derives from a man aged 35 to 55 who had recovered from COVID-19. V gene TRBV27 combines with J gene TRBJ2-7; no clear D. CDR3 DNA: TGTGCCAGCAGTTCCCCCGTTGGCGGTACCTACGAGCAGTACTTC. It codes for CASSSPVGGTYEQYF.